The clone carrying this T cell receptor (beta chain) was detected a few times. Its antigen is undetermined. This entry belongs to a study of vaccination and CD4 T cells after COVID-19. Sequenced with the Oncomine TCR Beta short-read assay was DNA taken from cultured CD4+ T cells. TCRdb itself ran the PCR reads through MiXCR, one entry per CDR3 protein. The sample has approximately 16,000 distinct CDR3 sequences; about 33% are singletons. Regarding the study as a whole: Among convalescent patients, a median roughly 90% of reactive clones emerged only after vaccination.

This CDR3 comprises 13 residues. Germline lookup yields CDR1 SGHTA and CDR2 FQGNSA. Trimming took 5 bases from V and 2 from J, leaving 10 bases between them. Noted treatment: 10-day PBMC culture with coronavirus spike peptide pools or control peptides (ViraFEST assay). The gene calls are TRBV7-2 and TRBJ2-7; D is unresolved. This receptor was identified in a human donor with COVID-19. Sequencing used cultured CD4+ T cells from blood. CDR3 region: CASSPNWAYEQYF. The CDR3 bases are TGTGCCAGCAGCCCGAATTGGGCCTACGAGCAGTACTTC.